The 26 T cell receptor beta chains reported below all come from one sample, sequenced in a study of beta chain features in type 1 diabetes. The investigators reverse transcribed all of the isolated RNA, so they sequenced expressed TCRB transcripts. Profiled with immunoSEQ multiplex PCR; TCRdb holds only in-frame clones, not every one. The data show 200,000 to 250,000 clones, over 7.5% seen once. Sample: naive CD4+ T cells from blood. These receptor sequences come from a woman aged 18-35 years in good health.

There are a few counts of this clone. V and J are TRBV9 and TRBJ2-2, with D uncertain. Trimming pared 1 base from V and 1 base from J, leaving 11 bases between. Looked up from germline, CDR1 is SGDLS and CDR2 is YYNGEE. The CDR3 is made up of 16 amino acids. This CDR3 is CASSVLAVQNTGELFF. The DNA of the CDR3 is TGTGCCAGCAGCGTATTGGCGGTACAGAACACCGGGGAGCTGTTTTTT.

This clone was seen more than once but under ten times. This chain connects TRBV21-1 to TRBJ1-2; TRBD1, the table's D call, was not compared with the DNA. TRBV21-1 is recorded as a pseudogene. The CDR3 covers 15 residues. The CDR3 DNA reads TGTGCCAGCAGCCAGACAGGGGGCGAAGACTATGGCTACACCTTC. Protein: CASSQTGGEDYGYTF.

This clone was seen a few times. Germline is not matched at one junction end, which may reflect a read error. This sequence joins TRBV20-1 and TRBJ2-3; D uncertain. The CDR3 is made up of 10 amino acids. Looked up from germline, CDR1 is DFQATT and CDR2 is SNEGSKA (reference sequence). In nucleotides, the CDR3 is TGCAGTGCTGGAGATAATACGCAGTATTTT. Protein product: CSAGDNTQYF.

The gene calls are TRBV5-6 and TRBJ2-1, with 7 bases matching TRBD2. J lost 12 bases, V lost 5 bases, and 11 bases had no gene match. This CDR3 contains 13 residues. Germline loops: CDR1 SGHDT, CDR2 YYEEEE. The chain's CDR3 is CASSLSTSRGQFF. In nucleotides, the CDR3 is TGTGCCAGCAGTCTTTCGACTAGCCGGGGGCAGTTCTTC.

The chain is built from TRBV30 and TRBJ1-4; D is perhaps TRBD1 (5 bases). CDR3 length equals 14 residues. Trimming pared 0 bases from V and 8 bases from J, leaving 13 bases between. The germline CDR1 and CDR2 sequences are GTSNPN and SVGIG (reference sequence). The CDR3, as DNA: TGTGCCTGGAGTGTGAGAAGGGGTGGAGAAAAACTGTTTTTT. Amino acid sequence: CAWSVRRGGEKLFF.

A few counts support this clone. V is TRBV29-1 and J is TRBJ2-1; D is undetermined. From germline, CDR1 is SQVTM and CDR2 ANQGSEA. Deletions cut 8 bases from V and 7 bases from J, with 12 bases between. The CDR3 runs to 11 residues. CDR3 DNA: TGCAGCCCAAATTTCGGTAATGAGCAGTTCTTC. This codes for CSPNFGNEQFF.

This clone was observed many times. The gene calls are TRBV4-1 and TRBJ2-1, with 7 bases matching TRBD2. Trimming at V came to 0 bases and at J to 10 bases, leaving 6 bases not matched to a gene. CDR1 and CDR2 (germline): MGHRA, YSYEKL. CDR3 length: 14 amino acids. CDR3 bases: TGCGCCAGCAGCCAAGATGGGACTACGTTCGAGCAGTTCTTC. It specifies CASSQDGTTFEQFF.

This clone showed up just a few times. The V call is TRBV2, the J call TRBJ2-1, with D possibly TRBD2 on 6 matching bases. This CDR3 contains 15 residues. CDR1 is SNHLY and CDR2 is FYNNEI in the germline V gene. V shed 1 base and J shed 2 bases, with 9 bases lying between them. CDR3 DNA: TGTGCCAGCAGTGAAGAGCGGGTAACCTACAATGAGCAGTTCTTC. It encodes CASSEERVTYNEQFF.

This clone came up a few times. J is TRBJ1-2 and V is TRBV7-8; a possible D gene is TRBD1 (6 bases). The CDR3 covers 13 residues. Germline values: CDR1 SGHVS, CDR2 FQNEAQ. V shed 1 base and J shed 6 bases, with 9 bases lying between them. This chain's CDR3 is CASSLDRVNGYTF. As DNA, the CDR3 is TGTGCCAGCAGCTTAGACAGGGTAAATGGCTACACCTTC.

The V call is TRBV2, the J call TRBJ2-7; D possibly corresponds to TRBD1 (5 bases). Germline V gives CDR1 SNHLY, CDR2 FYNNEI. This CDR3 has 14 residues. V lost 2 bases and J 7 bases, leaving 15 bases between the germline ends. CDR3 in DNA: TGTGCCAGCAGTGAAAACAGGCAAGTTGGTGAGCAGTACTTC. Its protein product is CASSENRQVGEQYF.

This clone was detected only a few times. The chain links TRBV7-7 to TRBJ2-1, with 10 bases fitting TRBD2. CDR3 length: 16 residues. In germline, CDR1 is SSHAT, CDR2 FNYEAQ (reference sequence). Germline trimming cut 0 bases from V and 6 bases from J; bases unmatched to any gene: 5. CDR3 loop: CASSLASSGSFNEQFF. CDR3 DNA: TGTGCCAGCAGCTTAGCCTCTAGCGGGAGTTTCAATGAGCAGTTCTTC.

This chain uses TRBV5-1 with TRBJ2-1, with a weak D call TRBD2 (6 bases). Trimming took 4 bases from V and 8 from J, leaving 19 bases between them. Per the germline V gene, CDR1 is SGHRS and CDR2 is YFSETQ. The CDR3 totals 15 residues. The DNA for the CDR3 is TGCGCCAGCAGCCCCGGTGGCGGGGCAGAATATGAGCAGTTCTTC. It specifies CASSPGGGAEYEQFF.

The chain couples TRBV6-1 to TRBJ2-7; 13 positions match TRBD2. CDR1 and CDR2 from the germline V gene are MNHNS and SASEGT. V was clipped by 5 bases and J by 2 bases; unmatched bases: 3. The CDR3 runs 15 residues. The chain's CDR3 is CASSPTSGRAYEQYF. The DNA for the CDR3 is TGTGCCAGCAGTCCAACTAGCGGGAGGGCCTACGAGCAGTACTTC.

V is TRBV11-2 and J is TRBJ2-7; D may be TRBD1 (6 bases). Germline V gene sequence: CDR1 SGHAT, CDR2 FQNNGV. Trimming cost V 3 bases and J 5 bases, with 14 bases left between them. CDR3 length: 14 residues. This chain's CDR3 is CASSFRGPRDEQYF. In DNA, the CDR3 is TGTGCCAGCAGCTTCAGGGGACCTCGGGACGAGCAGTACTTC.

This clone was seen ten or more times. V usage is TRBV7-9 and J usage is TRBJ1-1; D is ambiguous. V was pared by 2 bases and J by 3 bases, with 7 bases between. The CDR3 sequence is 13 residues long. Germline CDR1 reads SEHNR; CDR2 reads FQNEAQ (reference sequence). The CDR3 DNA reads as TGTGCCAGCAGCTTAATGGAGGACACTGAAGCTTTCTTT. This encodes CASSLMEDTEAFF.

This clone was counted only a few times. The chain joins TRBV5-1 to TRBJ2-1, with 9 bases lining up with TRBD2. V dropped 1 base and J dropped 6; count of bases not matched to a gene: 8. Germline V lookup: CDR1 SGHRS, CDR2 YFSETQ. The CDR3 length is 16 residues. The CDR3 nucleotides read TGCGCCAGCAGCTTGAGTCGGCTAGCGGGACGCAATGAGCAGTTCTTC. This codes for CASSLSRLAGRNEQFF.

This clone was found a few times. V gene TRBV10-3 combines with J gene TRBJ2-2; TRBD2 might be the D (6 bases). V lost 6 bases and J 4 bases, leaving 9 bases between the germline ends. CDR3 length: 13 amino acids. Germline CDR1 is ENHRY and CDR2 is SYGVKD. The CDR3 DNA reads as TGTGCCATCAGCCCGGGAGCCACCGGGGAGCTGTTTTTT. Protein: CAISPGATGELFF.

Only one count was recorded for this clone. The V and J genes are TRBV7-9 and TRBJ2-4; unclear D gene. The CDR3 is 13 residues long. Germline values: CDR1 SEHNR, CDR2 FQNEAQ (reference sequence). Trimming left V 1 base short and J 4 bases short, with 5 bases between. The CDR3 coding sequence is TGTGCCAGCAGCTTAGGTCAGAAAAACATTCAGTACTTC. It codes for CASSLGQKNIQYF.

This clone was seen a few times. J is TRBJ1-1 and V is TRBV19; no clear D gene. There are 15 residues in the CDR3. V gave up 0 bases and J gave up 0 bases, with 8 bases separating them. Germline V CDR1 and CDR2: LNHDA, SQIVND (reference sequence). The CDR3, as DNA: TGTGCCAGTAGTATAGACGGCAGGATGAACACTGAAGCTTTCTTT. Translating it yields CASSIDGRMNTEAFF.

This clone was recorded a few times. This sequence joins TRBV9 and TRBJ2-2, with D hard to call. The V and J ends lost 0 bases and 5 bases respectively, with 5 bases between them. Germline V gene lookup returns CDR1 SGDLS and CDR2 YYNGEE. This CDR3 spans 13 amino acids. The chain's CDR3 is CASSVAFTGELFF. The CDR3, as DNA: TGTGCCAGCAGCGTAGCCTTTACCGGGGAGCTGTTTTTT.

This clone was seen a handful of times. The chain combines TRBV5-6 with TRBJ1-1, with D maybe TRBD1 (5 bases). The germline V gene encodes CDR1 SGHDT and CDR2 YYEEEE. V lost 5 bases to trimming and J lost 7 bases, with 15 bases between them. The CDR3 has 13 amino acids. CDR3 protein: CASSRQGFFEAFF. The CDR3 DNA is TGTGCCAGCAGTCGGCAGGGATTTTTTGAAGCTTTCTTT.

This clone occurred a few times. This chain connects TRBV12-5 to TRBJ1-6, with 8 bases fitting TRBD1. This CDR3 has 15 residues. Germline V gene lookup returns CDR1 LGHNT and CDR2 FRNRAP. Trimming took 3 bases from V and 10 from J; bases not matched to a gene: 8. DNA for the CDR3: TGTGCTAGTGGTTTTTGGGACAGGTCCAACTCACCCCTCCACTTT. It is translated as CASGFWDRSNSPLHF.

This chain links TRBV23-1 with TRBJ1-2, with TRBD1 matching over 8 bases. TRBV23-1 is identified as an open reading frame with a role that is uncertain. CDR3 length: 15 amino acids. The trim removed 3 bases at V and 2 bases at J, leaving 5 bases unmatched. CDR3: CASSHLDRDNYGYTF. CDR3 coding DNA: TGCGCCAGCAGTCATTTGGACAGGGACAACTATGGCTACACCTTC.

This chain connects TRBV6-5 to TRBJ2-3, with 8 bases matching TRBD1. Germline V lookup: CDR1 MNHEY, CDR2 SVGAGI. The V gene end was trimmed by 5 bases and the J gene end by 2 bases; junction bases not matched to a gene: 3. The CDR3 contains 14 residues. The CDR3 DNA reads TGTGCCAGCAGTAGACAGGGGTCCACAGATACGCAGTATTTT. Encoded protein: CASSRQGSTDTQYF.

This clone appeared a few times. This chain uses TRBV5-5 with TRBJ2-3, with TRBD1 matching over 9 bases. CDR3 size: 14 residues. Looked up from germline, CDR1 is SGHKS and CDR2 is YYEKEE (reference sequence). The trim removed 6 bases at V and 2 bases at J, leaving 4 bases unmatched. For the CDR3, the DNA is TGTGCCAGCACCCGGACAGGGGCCACAGATACGCAGTATTTT. Translated: CASTRTGATDTQYF.

The rearrangement uses TRBV29-1 and TRBJ1-3, with a tentative D call TRBD1 (5 bases). The CDR3 is 14 amino acids. Trimming shortened V by 7 bases and J by 2 bases, and 15 bases separated the two germline ends. Germline values: CDR1 SQVTM, CDR2 ANQGSEA. CDR3: CSADSREAGNTIYF. In DNA, the CDR3 is TGCAGCGCCGATAGCAGGGAGGCTGGAAACACCATATATTTT.